The next 27 T cell receptor beta chains were all read from a single sample in a study of PD-L1 blockade in urothelial cancer (dated by TCRdb to 2016 to 2017). The time point label, read with the paper, signifies: peripheral blood 6 weeks after treatment start. Library preparation employed the immunoSEQ multiplex PCR assay. In TCRdb, the immuneACCESS table is reduced to in-frame sequences with V and J assigned. These tables do not hold every clone; where another copy was compared, an unresolved V gene accounts for under half, and the others remain unexplained. The sample includes over 100,000 clones, with roughly 90% observed a single time. The leading ten clones occupy approximately 3.5% of the sample. The sequenced sample was PBMCs, obtained around atezolizumab (anti-PD-L1) treatment. The origin of the receptors is a man aged 55-75 years with urothelial cancer.

The rearrangement uses TRBV15 and TRBJ2-7, with TRBD2 matching over 10 bases. The ends lost 1 base at V and 2 bases at J; junction bases unmatched: 2. In germline, CDR1 is LNHNV, CDR2 YYDKDF (reference sequence). The CDR3 has 15 residues. CDR3 sequence: CATSRGLAGPYEQYF. DNA of the CDR3: TGTGCCACCAGCAGAGGACTAGCGGGTCCCTACGAGCAGTACTTC.

This clone has more than one count but fewer than ten. J is TRBJ2-2 and V is TRBV7-9, with D possibly being TRBD2 (6 bases). V shed 2 bases and J shed 6 bases, with 16 bases lying between them. The CDR3 is 16 amino acids. Germline CDR1 SEHNR, CDR2 FQNEAQ (reference sequence). CDR3 loop: CASSLRRTTRSGELFF. The CDR3 DNA is TGTGCCAGCAGCTTACGTCGGACTACTCGATCCGGGGAGCTGTTTTTT.

The V and J genes are TRBV30 and TRBJ2-7, with D perhaps TRBD2 (5 bases). V gave up 1 base and J gave up 6 bases, with 13 bases separating them. CDR1 is GTSNPN and CDR2 is SVGIG in the germline V gene (reference sequence). The CDR3 has 13 amino acids. The DNA of the CDR3 is TGTGCCTGGAGTGAAGGACGGGATCGCGAGCAGTACTTC. It encodes CAWSEGRDREQYF.

This sequence joins TRBV10-2 and TRBJ2-1, with 8 bases that match TRBD2. Trimming cost V 6 bases and J 4 bases; bases outside gene matches: 8. Per germline, CDR1 WSHSY and CDR2 SAAADI. The CDR3 spans 15 residues. CDR3 loop: CASSLSGGLYNEQFF. The CDR3 coding sequence is TGCGCCAGCAGCCTCAGCGGGGGCCTGTACAATGAGCAGTTCTTC.

This clone was seen once. The chain employs TRBV5-1 and TRBJ1-2; maybe TRBD1 (6 bases). Per germline, CDR1 SGHRS and CDR2 YFSETQ. The CDR3 is made up of 13 amino acids. V was trimmed by 3 bases and J by 3 bases, leaving 9 bases between them. This CDR3 is CASSWEGDYGYTF. CDR3 nucleotides: TGCGCCAGCAGCTGGGAGGGGGACTATGGCTACACCTTC.

This chain links TRBV30 with TRBJ1-1; 7 nucleotides agree with TRBD1. The germline CDR1 and CDR2 sequences are GTSNPN and SVGIG (reference sequence). The CDR3 is made up of 14 amino acids. Trimming at V came to 4 bases and at J to 2 bases, leaving 7 bases not matched to a gene. In nucleotides, the CDR3 is TGTGCCTGGATCCGCCGGGACAGAAACACTGAAGCTTTCTTT. It yields the protein CAWIRRDRNTEAFF.

This chain joins TRBV9 and TRBJ2-7; D possibly corresponds to TRBD1 (5 bases). The ends were cut back, 0 bases at V and 5 bases at J, with 12 bases in the middle. CDR1 is SGDLS, CDR2 YYNGEE, per germline. The CDR3 loop spans 14 amino acids. This CDR3 reads CASSVGAGNHEQYF. Written as DNA, the CDR3 is TGTGCCAGCAGCGTAGGGGCAGGGAATCACGAGCAGTACTTC.

About this clone itself: Germline is not matched at one junction end, which may reflect a read error. V usage is TRBV7-2 and J usage is TRBJ1-1; 7 nucleotides align to TRBD1. This CDR3 has 14 amino acids. Germline V gene sequence: CDR1 SGHTA, CDR2 FQGNSA. CDR3 residues: CASSLGGRQGGPRF. CDR3 nucleotides: TGTGCCAGCAGCTTAGGCGGGCGACAGGGTGGACCCAGGTTT.

The genes are TRBV29-1 and TRBJ2-7; D unclear. Germline CDR1 and CDR2: SQVTM and ANQGSEA. The CDR3 runs 12 residues. Trimming left V 6 bases short and J 1 base short, with 10 bases between. CDR3 loop: CSVAAGSYEQYF. As DNA, the CDR3 is TGCAGCGTCGCCGCCGGTTCCTACGAGCAGTACTTC.

The gene calls are TRBV5-1 and TRBJ2-7, with D possibly TRBD2 on 6 matching bases. V lost 0 bases to trimming and J lost 5 bases, with 15 bases between them. Per the germline V gene, CDR1 is SGHRS and CDR2 is YFSETQ. CDR3 length: 15 amino acids. CDR3 DNA: TGCGCCAGCAGCTTGGGTATTGCAGGGAGGCACGAGCAGTACTTC. It encodes CASSLGIAGRHEQYF.

This chain links TRBV5-1 with TRBJ1-4; unclear D gene. Germline V gene data show CDR1 as SGHRS and CDR2 as YFSETQ. The CDR3 consists of 14 residues. Trimming took 3 bases from V and 5 from J, leaving 11 bases between them. DNA for the CDR3: TGCGCCAGCAGCTCAGGACCGGGGAATGAAAAACTGTTTTTT. Translation gives CASSSGPGNEKLFF.

This clone was recorded only once. This sequence joins TRBV7-2 and TRBJ1-1, with 7 bases identical to TRBD1. Per the germline V gene, CDR1 is SGHTA and CDR2 is FQGNSA. The ends lost 5 bases at V and 1 base at J; junction bases unmatched: 7. CDR3 length: 15 residues. The CDR3 bases are TGTGCCAGCAGCGCGGACAGGCTACGGAACACTGAAGCTTTCTTT. This gives the protein CASSADRLRNTEAFF.

CDR3: CASSQGDSGSRSPLHF. The CDR3 DNA reads as TGCGCCAGCAGCCAGGGGGACAGCGGATCCCGTTCACCCCTCCACTTT. The chain links TRBV5-1 to TRBJ1-6; 7 bases agree with TRBD1. CDR3 length: 16 residues. From germline, CDR1 is SGHRS and CDR2 YFSETQ. V lost 4 bases to trimming and J lost 9 bases; unmatched junction nucleotides: 13. The whole variable domain, remainder taken from reference TRBV5-1 and TRBJ1-6, is KAGVTQTPRYLIKTRGQQVTLSCSPISGHRSVSWYQQTPGQGLQFLFEYFSETQRNKGNFPGRFSGRQFSNSRSEMNVSTLELGDSALYLCASSQGDSGSRSPLHFGNGTRLTVT.

The chain joins TRBV25-1 to TRBJ2-1; a weak D match, TRBD2 (5 bases). CDR1 MGHDK and CDR2 SYGVNS come from the germline V gene. V was shortened by 5 bases and J by 0 bases, with 11 bases between the two germline ends. This CDR3 region has 15 residues. The chain's CDR3 is CASSMSGSSYNEQFF. Here the CDR3 DNA reads TGTGCCAGCAGTATGTCTGGGAGCTCCTACAATGAGCAGTTCTTC.

The rearrangement joins TRBV19 to TRBJ1-1; D unresolved. The CDR3 is made up of 13 amino acids. Germline CDR1 reads LNHDA; CDR2 reads SQIVND (reference sequence). V was trimmed by 5 bases and J by 0 bases, leaving 7 bases between them. The CDR3 DNA follows: TGTGCCAGTAGTCCCCAGTTGAACACTGAAGCTTTCTTT. Protein sequence: CASSPQLNTEAFF.

The chain carries TRBV2 and TRBJ2-5, with D possibly being TRBD1 (6 bases). Germline V CDR1 and CDR2: SNHLY, FYNNEI. V was shortened by 4 bases and J by 3 bases, with 12 bases between the two germline ends. CDR3 length: 14 amino acids. As DNA, the CDR3 is TGTGCCAGCAGTGTAGGGGGATTGAAAGAGACCCAGTACTTC. Encoded protein: CASSVGGLKETQYF. The complete variable domain, with remaining parts taken from reference TRBV2 and TRBJ2-5, reads EPEVTQTPSHQVTQMGQEVILRCVPISNHLYFYWYRQILGQKVEFLVSFYNNEISEKSEIFDDQFSVERPDGSNFTLKIRSTKLEDSAMYFCASSVGGLKETQYFGPGTRLLVL.

The rearrangement links TRBV7-3 to TRBJ1-5; D remains unclear. Trimming took off 1 base at V and 7 bases at J, with 8 bases between the two ends. The length of the CDR3 is 13 residues. CDR1 and CDR2 from the germline V gene are SGHTA and FQGTGA. The CDR3, as DNA: TGTGCCAGCAGCTTAAACGCGGTGCAGCCCCAGCATTTT. Translated, it gives CASSLNAVQPQHF.

The genes are TRBV4-1 and TRBJ2-1; 7 nucleotides match TRBD2. Trimming took 0 bases from V and 7 from J; bases not matched to a gene: 9. Looked up from germline, CDR1 is MGHRA and CDR2 is YSYEKL. This CDR3 is 16 amino acids long. The CDR3 here is CASSQDGRERWNEQFF. The CDR3 region has the DNA TGCGCCAGCAGCCAAGACGGGCGGGAGAGGTGGAATGAGCAGTTCTTC.

The chain couples TRBV7-9 to TRBJ2-5; D unclear. CDR3 length: 11 residues. The germline CDR1 and CDR2 sequences are SEHNR and FQNEAQ (reference sequence). V shed 4 bases and J shed 2 bases, with 2 bases lying between them. The CDR3 DNA sequence: TGTGCCAGCAGCTCTCAAGAGACCCAGTACTTC. It encodes CASSSQETQYF.

J is TRBJ1-1 and V is TRBV2; 9 nucleotides line up with TRBD1. Trimming at V came to 5 bases and at J to 7 bases, leaving 8 bases not matched to a gene. The germline V gene has CDR1 SNHLY and CDR2 FYNNEI. The CDR3 has 14 residues. CDR3 amino acids: CASSSTGGLLEAFF. The CDR3 DNA reads as TGTGCCAGCAGTTCAACAGGGGGCTTGCTTGAAGCTTTCTTT.

Here the CDR3 DNA reads TGTGCCAGCAGCCTTCCGGGGGGGATGTTCCGAAACACCATATATTTT. Protein product: CASSLPGGMFRNTIYF. The chain carries TRBV28 and TRBJ1-3; perhaps TRBD1 as D (5 bases). Trimming removed 6 bases from V and 5 bases from J, with 20 bases in between. This CDR3 contains 16 residues. Germline V gene sequence: CDR1 MDHEN, CDR2 SYDVKM. Drawing the rest from reference TRBV28 and TRBJ1-3, the complete variable domain is DVKVTQSSRYLVKRTGEKVFLECVQDMDHENMFWYRQDPGLGLRLIYFSYDVKMKEKGDIPEGYSVSREKKERFSLILESASTNQTSMYLCASSLPGGMFRNTIYFGEGSWLTVV.

V gene TRBV4-3 combines with J gene TRBJ2-3; D gene ambiguous. Germline V gene lookup returns CDR1 LGHNA and CDR2 YSLEER. V was cut by 8 bases and J by 4 bases, with 7 bases left in between. The CDR3 is 11 residues long. The CDR3 loop is CASGSADTQYF. The CDR3 bases are TGCGCCAGCGGCAGCGCAGATACGCAGTATTTT.

The genes are TRBV5-4 and TRBJ2-7; TRBD1 aligns across 7 bases. The germline gives CDR1 SGHNT, CDR2 YYREEE (reference sequence). The CDR3 sequence is 16 residues long. After removal of 2 bases from V and 0 bases from J, the junction contained 8 bases not matched to a gene. The DNA for the CDR3 is TGTGCCAGCAGCTTCCCCGGGGCAGGGGGCTCCTACGAGCAGTACTTC. Protein product: CASSFPGAGGSYEQYF.

This sequence joins TRBV5-1 and TRBJ2-3; 8 nucleotides match TRBD2. With V trimmed by 6 bases and J by 8 bases, 11 bases remained unmatched. Germline V gene lookup returns CDR1 SGHRS and CDR2 YFSETQ. The CDR3 is 14 residues long. This CDR3 is CASIPTGGAATQYF. CDR3 DNA sequence: TGCGCCAGCATCCCAACGGGAGGGGCGGCTACGCAGTATTTT.

This sequence joins TRBV5-8 and TRBJ1-5; D not resolved. Germline CDR1 and CDR2: SGHTS and YDEGEE. The CDR3 consists of 13 residues. The ends were cut back, 4 bases at V and 3 bases at J, with 8 bases in the middle. CDR3 sequence reads: CASSAGDNQPQHF. The CDR3 DNA sequence: TGTGCCAGCAGCGCGGGAGACAATCAGCCCCAGCATTTT.

The chain joins TRBV19 to TRBJ1-5, with D unclear. With 7 bases removed from V and 0 bases from J, the gap between germline ends came to 13 bases. CDR3 length: 15 residues. The V gene's germline CDR1 is LNHDA and CDR2 SQIVND (reference sequence). CDR3 residues: CASTREEYSNQPQHF. CDR3 coding DNA: TGTGCCAGTACTCGGGAGGAATATAGCAATCAGCCCCAGCATTTT.

This sequence joins TRBV29-1 and TRBJ2-7; TRBD1 agrees at 7 bases. Germline V CDR1 and CDR2: SQVTM, ANQGSEA. Trimming took 5 bases from V and 10 from J; bases not matched to a gene: 14. This CDR3 has 13 amino acids. The CDR3 DNA reads TGCAGCGTTCCAGACCCTAGAGACAGGGTCCAGTACTTC. Encoded protein: CSVPDPRDRVQYF.